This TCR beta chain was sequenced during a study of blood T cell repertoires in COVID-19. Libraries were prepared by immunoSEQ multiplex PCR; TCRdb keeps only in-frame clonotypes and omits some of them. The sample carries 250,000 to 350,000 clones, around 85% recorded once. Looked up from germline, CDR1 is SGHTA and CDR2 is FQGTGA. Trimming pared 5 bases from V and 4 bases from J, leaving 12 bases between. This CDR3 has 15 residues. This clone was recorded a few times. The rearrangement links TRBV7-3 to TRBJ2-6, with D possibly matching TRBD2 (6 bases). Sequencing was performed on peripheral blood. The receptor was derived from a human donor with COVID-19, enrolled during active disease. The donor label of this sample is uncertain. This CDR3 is CASSPLGLGANVLTF. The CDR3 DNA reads TGTGCCAGCAGCCCCCTGGGACTGGGGGCCAACGTCCTGACTTTC.